This TCR beta chain was captured by sequencing in a study of OX40 agonist ivuxolimab in advanced cancers. Background on the study: Ivuxolimab, an agonistic anti-OX40 (CD134) antibody, was given to patients.

Findings and limits, study-wide: The CD4+ and CD8+ T cells in the blood had expanded clonally by week 6 at 0.1 to 3.0 mg/kg.

The protocol was immunoSEQ multiplex PCR, while the TCRdb copy is restricted to in-frame clones and leaves out a portion. The table records 50,000 to 65,000 clones, 82% of them present only once. The ends were cut back, 2 bases at V and 3 bases at J, with 13 bases in the middle. CDR3 length: 14 residues. From germline, CDR1 is SQVTM and CDR2 ANQGSEA. The table lists this clone with a count of one. No antigen is known for it. The source was CD4+ or CD8+ T cells sorted from blood, collected in a trial of the OX40 agonist ivuxolimab. V and J are TRBV29-1 and TRBJ1-2; D gene ambiguous. The clonotype was recovered from an adult with an advanced solid tumor such as melanoma, head and neck, liver or kidney cancer. The CDR3 DNA reads TGCAGCGTTGAATACCACGGACCTTACTATGGCTACACCTTC. Translating gives CSVEYHGPYYGYTF.